The 26 T cell receptor beta chains presented below share a single source sample, sequenced in a study of blood T cells in healthy people across ages (dated by TCRdb to between 2014 and 2016). The library was generated by 5' RACE. The reads were generated on an Illumina HiSeq 2500. A second PCR of roughly 6 to 12 cycles was run with a J-beta primer mix and a sample-barcoded 5' primer. The public reads were reanalyzed by TCRdb: fastp trimming at Q25, MiXCR alignment, in-frame beta chains only. CDR3 protein duplicates are merged, each entry listing the most common genes and DNA. Within this sample are around 870,000 distinct CDR3 sequences, with 29% of them counted one time only. Around a sixth of the sample belongs to the ten largest clones. The specimen sequenced was blood. These receptors all stem from a woman aged 80 or over in good health.

Turning to this clonotype: A read error is possible here, since a much larger clone lies one base away. This chain links TRBV10-3 with TRBJ2-1; unclear D gene. Germline V gives CDR1 ENHRY, CDR2 SYGVKD. Trimming stripped 2 bases from V and 6 bases from J, with 11 bases between. The CDR3 length is 14 residues. CDR3 DNA: TGTGCCATCAGTGAGGGGGTACGGTGCAATGAGCAGTTCTTC. Encoded protein: CAISEGVRCNEQFF.

As to this clonotype: The junction does not match germline at one end; this may be a read error. The CDR3 region is CVSSQEWRGARGYTF. DNA of the CDR3: TGCGTCAGCAGCCAAGAATGGAGGGGGGCGAGGGGCTACACCTTC. The chain combines TRBV4-3 with TRBJ1-2; D might be TRBD1 (6 bases). CDR3 length: 15 residues. From germline, CDR1 is LGHNA and CDR2 YSLEER.

The sample holds one count of this clonotype. The chain couples TRBV6-5 to TRBJ2-7; TRBD1 matches 12 bases. J was trimmed by 5 bases and V by 4 bases; bases with no gene match: 6. The CDR3 is 15 residues long. Germline V lookup: CDR1 MNHEY, CDR2 SVGAGI. The CDR3 region has the DNA TGTGCCAGCAGTTCGACCGGGACAGGGGGCCACGAGCAGTACTTC. Its translation: CASSSTGTGGHEQYF.

In its sample, this clonotype was seen many times. The chain combines TRBV20-1 with TRBJ2-5, with D unclear. The CDR3 has 15 amino acids. Germline V CDR1 and CDR2: DFQATT, SNEGSKA (reference sequence). V was trimmed by 2 bases and J by 1 base, leaving 14 bases between them. The DNA of the CDR3 is TGCAGTGCTAGACCTGGGCCACTGAGCCAAGAGACCCAGTACTTC. Residues: CSARPGPLSQETQYF.

This clonotype was seen a few times. The rearrangement uses TRBV5-1 and TRBJ2-1; 9 bases map to TRBD2. The germline gives CDR1 SGHRS, CDR2 YFSETQ. The V segment lost 1 base and the J segment 8 bases; nucleotides outside the gene matches: 13. The CDR3 spans 17 residues. The CDR3 sequence is CASSLMSGGPPGDEQFF. The DNA of the CDR3 is TGCGCCAGCAGCTTGATGAGCGGGGGGCCGCCCGGGGATGAGCAGTTCTTC.

The gene calls are TRBV20-1 and TRBJ1-2; D might be TRBD1 (6 bases). Germline-derived CDR1 and CDR2 are DFQATT and SNEGSKA (reference sequence). This CDR3 is built from 12 residues. The germline V and J ends were trimmed by 5 bases and 7 bases, with 14 bases remaining between them. The CDR3 loop is CSAGQGRAGYTF. The CDR3 nucleotides are TGCAGTGCTGGTCAGGGGAGGGCTGGCTACACCTTC.

The rearrangement links TRBV5-1 to TRBJ1-6, with 7 bases aligning to TRBD1. This CDR3 contains 15 residues. V lost 0 bases, J lost 10 bases, and 7 bases stayed unmatched. Per germline, CDR1 SGHRS and CDR2 YFSETQ. Here the CDR3 reads CASSLVTGRESPLHF. DNA of the CDR3: TGCGCCAGCAGCTTGGTGACAGGGAGGGAGTCACCCCTCCACTTT. Full variable domain (outside the CDR3, taken from reference TRBV5-1 and TRBJ1-6): KAGVTQTPRYLIKTRGQQVTLSCSPISGHRSVSWYQQTPGQGLQFLFEYFSETQRNKGNFPGRFSGRQFSNSRSEMNVSTLELGDSALYLCASSLVTGRESPLHFGNGTRLTVT.

The table lists this clonotype with many counts. This rearrangement joins TRBV29-1 to TRBJ2-5, with D perhaps assigned TRBD1 or TRBD2 (5 bases each). V gave up 7 bases and J gave up 1 base, with 13 bases separating them. Per the germline V gene, CDR1 is SQVTM and CDR2 is ANQGSEA. The CDR3 is made up of 13 amino acids. This CDR3 is CSARRDRQETQYF. CDR3 bases: TGCAGCGCAAGAAGGGACCGCCAAGAGACCCAGTACTTC.

This clonotype has only a few counts. The rearrangement uses TRBV5-4 and TRBJ1-1; possible D gene TRBD1, 6 bases. The CDR3 runs to 13 residues. Between the trimmed V and J ends, which lost 4 bases and 10 bases, there was a span of 17 bases. Germline CDR1 SGHNT, CDR2 YYREEE (reference sequence). The chain's CDR3 is CASSRPPDRRAFF. DNA for the CDR3: TGTGCCAGCAGCCGACCCCCCGACAGGCGAGCTTTCTTT. The full variable domain, completed using reference TRBV5-4 and TRBJ1-1, is ETGVTQSPTHLIKTRGQQVTLRCSSQSGHNTVSWYQQALGQGPQFIFQYYREEENGRGNFPPRFSGLQFPNYSSELNVNALELDDSALYLCASSRPPDRRAFFGQGTRLTVV.

This clonotype was detected a few times. This may stem from a read error, because a much larger clone lies one nucleotide away. The CDR3: CAGSLSTAVYLTDTQYF. As DNA, the CDR3 is TGTGCCGGCAGCTTAAGTACCGCTGTTTACCTCACAGATACGCAGTATTTT. The chain carries TRBV7-2 and TRBJ2-3; unclear D gene. This CDR3 contains 17 residues. Looked up from germline, CDR1 is SGHTA and CDR2 is FQGNSA.

V is TRBV18 and J is TRBJ2-7; D remains unclear. Germline CDR1 KGHSH, CDR2 LQKENI. The CDR3 contains 13 residues. With 1 base removed from V and 7 bases from J, the gap between germline ends came to 11 bases. The CDR3: CASSPRQESEQYF. The DNA for the CDR3 is TGTGCCAGCTCACCACGGCAAGAATCTGAGCAGTACTTC.

In this sample, this clonotype turned up many times. CDR3 residues: CASSSPSQAPTDTQYF. CDR3 sequence (DNA): TGTGCCAGCAGCTCCCCGTCCCAAGCTCCCACAGATACGCAGTATTTT. The chain couples TRBV7-9 to TRBJ2-3; D gene unclear. In germline, CDR1 is SEHNR, CDR2 FQNEAQ (reference sequence). Trimming took off 4 bases at V and 2 bases at J, with 16 bases between the two ends. This CDR3 is 16 amino acids long.

The chain couples TRBV7-2 to TRBJ1-3; D remains ambiguous. The CDR3 loop spans 15 amino acids. With 1 base removed from V and 0 bases from J, the gap between germline ends came to 7 bases. Germline V gene sequence: CDR1 SGHTA, CDR2 FQGNSA. CDR3 amino acids: CASSLVGSSGNTIYF. The DNA for the CDR3 is TGTGCCAGCAGCTTAGTGGGGTCCTCTGGAAACACCATATATTTT.

This chain connects TRBV12-3 or TRBV12-4 to TRBJ2-3; the D gene is possibly TRBD1 (6 bases). The CDR3 runs 14 residues. V was trimmed by 7 bases and J by 0 bases, leaving 11 bases between them. CDR3 protein: CASIGTRSTDTQYF. CDR3 nucleotide sequence: TGTGCCAGCATCGGGACAAGAAGCACAGATACGCAGTATTTT.

This clonotype came up many times. The chain links TRBV12-3 or TRBV12-4 to TRBJ1-5; D is unclear. The CDR3 consists of 14 residues. V was pared by 4 bases and J by 1 base, with 8 bases between. The CDR3 region is CASSSLDSNQPQHF. Here the CDR3 DNA reads TGTGCCAGCAGTTCGCTGGACAGCAATCAGCCCCAGCATTTT.

This clonotype showed up just a few times. The chain couples TRBV30 to TRBJ2-7, with D unclear. This CDR3 is 12 amino acids long. V was trimmed by 0 bases and J by 5 bases, leaving 8 bases between them. Germline CDR1 GTSNPN, CDR2 SVGIG (reference sequence). The CDR3 protein is CAWSVQGNEQYF. The CDR3 DNA reads TGTGCCTGGAGTGTACAAGGAAACGAGCAGTACTTC.

This chain joins TRBV21-1 and TRBJ1-5; the table calls TRBD1, which could not be checked here. TRBV21-1 is a pseudogene locus. The CDR3 has 19 residues. The CDR3 sequence: CASSSEPGHIRLVDQPQHF. In nucleotides, the CDR3 is TGTGCCAGCAGCAGCGAACCGGGACACATCCGTTTGGTCGATCAGCCCCAGCATTTT.

A word on this clonotype: Just one base apart from a much larger clone, this may be a read error. The CDR3 loop reads CASSASPREETQDF. CDR3 nucleotide sequence: TGTGCCAGCAGCGCCAGCCCCCGGGAAGAGACCCAGGACTTC. This chain links TRBV5-6 with TRBJ2-5; D might be TRBD2 (5 bases). This CDR3 is 14 amino acids long. The V gene's germline CDR1 is SGHDT and CDR2 YYEEEE. The full variable domain, completed using reference TRBV5-6 and TRBJ2-5, is DAGVTQSPTHLIKTRGQQVTLRCSPKSGHDTVSWYQQALGQGPQFIFQYYEEEERQRGNFPDRFSGHQFPNYSSELNVNALLLGDSALYLCASSASPREETQDFGPGTRLLVL.

This clonotype has at least ten counts. The rearrangement links TRBV9 to TRBJ2-1; no reliable D call. CDR1 and CDR2 from the germline V gene are SGDLS and YYNGEE. The CDR3 is 14 amino acids. Deletions cut 0 bases from V and 10 bases from J, with 14 bases between. CDR3 sequence (DNA): TGTGCCAGCAGCGTAGCTCTAGGTTTCGCCGAGCAGTTCTTC. It translates to CASSVALGFAEQFF.

The rearrangement uses TRBV11-2 and TRBJ1-5; 9 nucleotides match TRBD1. CDR3 size: 17 residues. CDR1 is SGHAT, CDR2 FQNNGV, per germline. With 3 bases clipped from V and 3 bases from J, the junction kept 9 bases outside the gene matches. CDR3 loop: CASSLGAGQGTNQPQHF. CDR3 DNA: TGTGCCAGCAGCTTGGGGGCGGGACAGGGCACCAATCAGCCCCAGCATTTT.

This clonotype was picked up a small number of times. This clone may be a read error of a much larger clone one base away. This sequence joins TRBV10-3 and TRBJ2-7; possible D gene TRBD2, 6 bases. Trimming took 5 bases from V and 3 from J, leaving 14 bases between them. The length of the CDR3 is 14 residues. Germline V gene data show CDR1 as ENHRY and CDR2 as SYGVKD. CDR3 region: CAISRARGSYEQYF. The CDR3 coding sequence is TGTGCCATCAGTCGGGCCCGGGGGAGCTACGAGCAGTACTTC.

The V gene is TRBV12-3 or TRBV12-4, the J gene TRBJ2-3; D perhaps matches TRBD2 (6 bases). The CDR3 spans 15 residues. V lost 5 bases and J 6 bases, leaving 18 bases between the germline ends. The CDR3 protein is CASSTTRGSFDTQYF. CDR3 coding DNA: TGTGCCAGCAGTACGACTAGAGGGAGCTTCGATACGCAGTATTTT.

This clonotype has a count of ten or more. The chain links TRBV7-9 to TRBJ1-4; 7 nucleotides align to TRBD1. Losses at the gene ends were 7 bases for V and 4 bases for J; bases not matched to a gene: 6. The germline V gene has CDR1 SEHNR and CDR2 FQNEAQ (reference sequence). This CDR3 region has 14 residues. The CDR3, as DNA: TGTGCCAGCAAGAGACAGGGCATTAATGAAAAACTGTTTTTT. This sequence encodes CASKRQGINEKLFF.

This clonotype appeared many times. The J gene is TRBJ2-1, the V gene TRBV6-5; 11 bases are a match to TRBD2. The CDR3 covers 15 residues. With V trimmed by 4 bases and J by 10 bases, 9 bases remained unmatched. CDR1 is MNHEY and CDR2 is SVGAGI in the germline V gene. The CDR3 nucleotides are TGTGCCAGCAGTTTAGCGGGGGGGCTTGGAGGGGAGCAGTTCTTC. Translating gives CASSLAGGLGGEQFF.

The chain links TRBV3-1 to TRBJ1-2; perhaps TRBD1 as D (6 bases). This CDR3 comprises 15 residues. CDR1 is LGHDT and CDR2 is YNNKEL in the germline V gene (reference sequence). The ends were cut back, 0 bases at V and 4 bases at J, with 12 bases in the middle. The CDR3 region has the DNA TGTGCCAGCAGCCAAGAAGGGGGACGAGGCTATGGCTACACCTTC. Protein sequence: CASSQEGGRGYGYTF.

Comments on this clonotype: This may stem from a read error, because a much larger clone lies one nucleotide away. The chain recombines TRBV19 with TRBJ2-5, with D possibly matching TRBD2 (7 bases). This CDR3 comprises 14 residues. Germline V gene data show CDR1 as LNHDA and CDR2 as SQIVND (reference sequence). Here the CDR3 reads CASRIGGLQETQYF. CDR3 in DNA: TGTGCCAGTAGGATAGGGGGACTACAAGAGACCCAGTACTTC. The full variable domain, its missing parts supplied by reference TRBV19 and TRBJ2-5, is DGGITQSPKYLFRKEGQNVTLSCEQNLNHDAMYWYRQDPGQGLRLIYYSQIVNDFQKGDIAEGYSVSREKKESFPLTVTSAQKNPTAFYLCASRIGGLQETQYFGPGTRLLVL.